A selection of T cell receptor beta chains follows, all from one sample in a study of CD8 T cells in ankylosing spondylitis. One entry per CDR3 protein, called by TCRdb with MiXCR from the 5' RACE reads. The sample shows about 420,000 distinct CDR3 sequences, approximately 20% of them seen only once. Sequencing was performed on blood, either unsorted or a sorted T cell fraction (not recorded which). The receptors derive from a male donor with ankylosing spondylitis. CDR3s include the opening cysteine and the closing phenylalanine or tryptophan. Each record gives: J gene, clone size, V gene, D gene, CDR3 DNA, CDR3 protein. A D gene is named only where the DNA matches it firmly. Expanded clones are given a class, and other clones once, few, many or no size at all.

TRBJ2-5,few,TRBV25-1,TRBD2,TGTGCCAGCAGTGAAAGCGGGAGAAGGCAAGAGACCCAGTACTTC,CASSESGRRQETQYF
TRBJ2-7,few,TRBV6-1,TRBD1,TGTGCCAGCAGTGCCGACAGGGCGGGCTACGAGCAGTACTTC,CASSADRAGYEQYF
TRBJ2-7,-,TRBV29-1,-,TGCAGCGTCCAGACCTACGAGCAGTACTTC,CSVQTYEQYF
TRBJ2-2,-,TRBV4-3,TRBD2,TGCGCCAGCAACAAAACTAGCGGTAACACCGGGGAGCTGTTTTTT,CASNKTSGNTGELFF
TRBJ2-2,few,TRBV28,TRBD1,TGTGCCAGCCAAGGGGGCACGAACACCGGGGAGCTGTTTTTT,CASQGGTNTGELFF
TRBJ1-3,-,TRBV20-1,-,TGCAGTGCTAGCACCAGGACAGCTGGAAACACCATATATTTT,CSASTRTAGNTIYF
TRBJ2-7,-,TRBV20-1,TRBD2,TGCAGTGCTAGCGGGAGGGTCTACGAGCAGTACTTC,CSASGRVYEQYF
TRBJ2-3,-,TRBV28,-,TGTGCCAGCAGTCCAGGGGGGGGAGGGCGTGATACGCAGTATTTT,CASSPGGGGRDTQYF
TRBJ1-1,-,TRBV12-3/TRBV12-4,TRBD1,TGTGCCAGCAGTTTGATTCAGGGGGGTGACACTGAAGCTTTCTTT,CASSLIQGGDTEAFF
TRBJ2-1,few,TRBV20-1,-,TGCAGTGCTAGGCTACCAGGGGTCACCTACAATGAGCAGTTCTTC,CSARLPGVTYNEQFF
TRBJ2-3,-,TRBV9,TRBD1,TGTGCCAGCAGCGTAGGGGGGACAGTGTCGCAGTATTTT,CASSVGGTVSQYF
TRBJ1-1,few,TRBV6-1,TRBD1,TGTGCCAGCAGGAACCCACAGGGGGTCACTGAAGCTTTCTTT,CASRNPQGVTEAFF
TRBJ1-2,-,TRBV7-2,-,TGTGCCAGCAGCTCCAGTACGGCCTATGGCTACACCTTC,CASSSSTAYGYTF
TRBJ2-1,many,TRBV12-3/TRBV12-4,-,TGTGCCAGCAGTCCAAGCAGCTCCTACAATGAGCAGTTCTTC,CASSPSSSYNEQFF
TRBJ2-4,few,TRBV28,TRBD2,TGTGCCAGCAGTTCGTTAGCGGGAGGGCCGGGAATCGGAATTCAGTACTTC,CASSSLAGGPGIGIQYF
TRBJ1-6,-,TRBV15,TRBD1,TGTGCCACCAGCAGAGTTGCAGGGGGAACCTATAATTCACCCCTCCACTTT,CATSRVAGGTYNSPLHF
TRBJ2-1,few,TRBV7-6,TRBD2,TGTGCCAGCAGCTTAGAGCCGGGACTAATTAATGAGCAGTTCTTC,CASSLEPGLINEQFF
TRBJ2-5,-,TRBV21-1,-,TGTGCCAGCAGCACGGGCTACTTATACCAAGAGACCCAGTACTTC,CASSTGYLYQETQYF
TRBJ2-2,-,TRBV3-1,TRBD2,TGTGCCAGCAGCCCCGGGCTAGCGGGACCGAACACCGGGGAGCTGTTTTTT,CASSPGLAGPNTGELFF
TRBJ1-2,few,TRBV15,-,TGTGCCACCAGCGGCCAGTATGGCTACACCTTC,CATSGQYGYTF
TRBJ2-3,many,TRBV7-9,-,TGTGCCAGCAGCTCGAGAGATACGCAGTATTTT,CASSSRDTQYF
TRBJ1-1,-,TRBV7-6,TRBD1,TGTGCCAGCGCGAAAGGGGGCGGCACTGAAGCTTTCTTT,CASAKGGGTEAFF
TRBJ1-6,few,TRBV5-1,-,TGCGCCAGCAGCTGGGGGCTGGGTAATTCACCCCTCCACTTT,CASSWGLGNSPLHF
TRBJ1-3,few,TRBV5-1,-,TGCGCCAGCAGCCCCGGACTCAACTCTGGAAACACCATATATTTT,CASSPGLNSGNTIYF
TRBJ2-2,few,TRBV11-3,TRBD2,TGTGCCATCTCTAGCGGGAGTGCCGGGGAGCTGTTTTTT,CAISSGSAGELFF
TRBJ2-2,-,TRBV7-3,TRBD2,TGTGCCAGCAGCTGGCGGGGCGGGAGGCCTCCCGGGGAGCTGTTTTTT,CASSWRGGRPPGELFF
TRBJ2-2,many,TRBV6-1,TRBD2,TGTGCCAGCAGGGCTAGCGGGAGCGTTACCGGGGAGCTGTTTTTT,CASRASGSVTGELFF
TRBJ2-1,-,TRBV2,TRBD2,TGTGCCAGCAACCGACTAGCGGGAGAGGGGTACAATGAGCAGTTCTTC,CASNRLAGEGYNEQFF
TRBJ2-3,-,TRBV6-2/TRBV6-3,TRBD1,TGTGCCAGCAGTTACTTGGGGACAGTTGGCACAGATACGCAGTATTTT,CASSYLGTVGTDTQYF
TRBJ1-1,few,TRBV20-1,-,TGCAGTGCTAGAGTAGGGGTTACGACTGAAGCTTTCTTT,CSARVGVTTEAFF
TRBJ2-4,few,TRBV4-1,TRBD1,TGCGCCAGCAGCCAACTTCACGGACAGGGCCCCACTGGATACATTCAGTACTTC,CASSQLHGQGPTGYIQYF
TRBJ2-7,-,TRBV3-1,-,TGTGCCAGCAGCCCCAGCACCAGGGGACGCTCCTACGAGCAGTACTTC,CASSPSTRGRSYEQYF
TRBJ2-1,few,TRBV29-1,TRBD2,TGCAGCGTCCAGGGACTAGCGGGAGAACGGGAGCAGTTCTTC,CSVQGLAGEREQFF
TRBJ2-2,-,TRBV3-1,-,TGTGCCAGCAGCCAAGGGGGGAGCAGGGAGCTGTTTTTT,CASSQGGSRELFF
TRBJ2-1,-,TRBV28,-,TGTGCCAGCAGACAGGCCGGGGCGGTGACTTACAATGAGCAGTTCTTC,CASRQAGAVTYNEQFF
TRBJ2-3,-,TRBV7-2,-,TGTGCCACCAGACCCGGCGGCTCCCGCACAGATACGCAGTATTTT,CATRPGGSRTDTQYF
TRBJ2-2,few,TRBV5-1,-,TGCGCCAGCAGCTTGGATCTTGGCGGGGAGCTGTTTTTT,CASSLDLGGELFF
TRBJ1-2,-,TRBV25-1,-,TGTGCCAGCAGTGAATCGGACAGTCGGGGCTACACCTTC,CASSESDSRGYTF
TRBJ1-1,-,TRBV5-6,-,TGTGCCAGCAGCTTGCCTTCTTGGGTTGCGACTGAAGCTTTCTTT,CASSLPSWVATEAFF
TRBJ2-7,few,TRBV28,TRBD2,TGTGCCAGCAGTTTGGCTAGCGGGAGGGGCTCCTACGAGCAGTACTTC,CASSLASGRGSYEQYF
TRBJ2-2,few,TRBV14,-,TGTGCCAGCAGCCATTGGGAGCCCGGGGAGCTGTTTTTT,CASSHWEPGELFF
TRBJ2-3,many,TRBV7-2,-,TGTGCCAGCAGCGTTACAGATACGCAGTATTTT,CASSVTDTQYF
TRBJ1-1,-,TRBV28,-,TGTGCCAGCAGTTTATTAGGGGGAAGGAACACTGAAGCTTTCTTT,CASSLLGGRNTEAFF
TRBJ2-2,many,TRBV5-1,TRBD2,TGCGCCAGCAGTCTAGCGGGAGATCCCACCGGGGAGCTGTTTTTT,CASSLAGDPTGELFF
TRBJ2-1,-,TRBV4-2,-,TGTGCCAGCACCCGGGACTGGGACAATGAGCAGTTCTTC,CASTRDWDNEQFF
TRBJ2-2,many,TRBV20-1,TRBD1,TGCAGTGCTAGAGAAGGGACAGGGGGTGCCGGGGAGCTGTTTTTT,CSAREGTGGAGELFF
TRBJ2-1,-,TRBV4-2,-,TGTGCCAGCAGCCAAGAAATGGGTCGAGGCTATGAGCAGTTCTTC,CASSQEMGRGYEQFF
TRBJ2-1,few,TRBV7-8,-,TGTGCCAGCAGCTTAGCAAACGGGGAGCAGTTCTTC,CASSLANGEQFF
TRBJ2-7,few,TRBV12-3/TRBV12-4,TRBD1,TGTGCCAGCAGACTTCAGACGGGACAGGGTCTTTACGAGCAGTACTTC,CASRLQTGQGLYEQYF
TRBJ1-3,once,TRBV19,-,TGTGCCAGTAGCGAGGGAGCAAACACCATATATTTT,CASSEGANTIYF
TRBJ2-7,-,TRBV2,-,TGTGCCAGCAGCATACAGGGTTTCGAGCAGTACTTC,CASSIQGFEQYF
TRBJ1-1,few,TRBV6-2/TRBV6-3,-,TGTGCCAGCAGAAAAGGACCTTTGAAGACTGAAGCTTTCTTT,CASRKGPLKTEAFF
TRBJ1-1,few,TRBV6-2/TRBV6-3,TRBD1,TGTGCCAGCAGTTACCCTACAGGGGGAAGAATGAACACTGAAGCTTTCTTT,CASSYPTGGRMNTEAFF
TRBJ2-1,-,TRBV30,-,TGTGCCTGGAGCGACCCGCCCACCTACAATGAGCAGTTCTTC,CAWSDPPTYNEQFF
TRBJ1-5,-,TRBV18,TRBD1,TGTGCCAGCTCAGAGGACAGGGTCAATCAGCCCCAGCATTTT,CASSEDRVNQPQHF
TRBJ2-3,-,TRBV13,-,TGTGCCAGCAGCTTAGATCCCCAGGCGCAGTATTTT,CASSLDPQAQYF
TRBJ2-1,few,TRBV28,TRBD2,TGTGCCAGCAGTTTTTGGTCTAGCGGGAGACCAGGGGGCAATGAGCAGTTCTTC,CASSFWSSGRPGGNEQFF
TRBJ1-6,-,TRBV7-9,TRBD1,TGTGCCAGCAGCTTAGGGAACAGGGGGGGCAATTCACCCCTCCACTTT,CASSLGNRGGNSPLHF
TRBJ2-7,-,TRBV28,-,TGTGCCAGCCCCCCTTCCCGGCAGGGGACTCACGAGCAGTACTTC,CASPPSRQGTHEQYF